The 18 T cell receptor beta chains below all came from one sample that was sequenced in a study of human T cells and chemical hapten exposure. In TCRdb, the RACE reads were re-called with MiXCR into one record per CDR3 protein. The sample holds around 190,000 distinct CDR3 sequences; 20% to 25% are singletons and the top ten take approximately 6.7%. The time point here: patch test 1, 2 weeks after DPC sensitization. Treatment here: therapeutic diphenylcyclopropenone sensitization with weekly scalp DPC. Sequenced material: whole blood, taken in connection with sensitization to the hapten diphenylcyclopropenone (DPC). The receptors derive from a woman in her forties or fifties with alopecia areata. Some clones in this sample may be carry-over from other donors' samples.

This clonotype was counted between two and nine times. The CDR3 coding sequence is TGCAGTGCTAGAGATCTACTTACAGCGAGCACTGAAGCTTTCTTT. Amino acid sequence: CSARDLLTASTEAFF. This chain joins TRBV20-1 and TRBJ1-1, with D hard to call. Germline V gene sequence: CDR1 DFQATT, CDR2 SNEGSKA (reference sequence). The CDR3 loop spans 15 amino acids. The germline V and J ends were trimmed by 0 bases and 4 bases, with 15 bases remaining between them.

The chain recombines TRBV29-1 with TRBJ2-1; a possible D gene is TRBD1 (6 bases). CDR3 length equals 14 residues. The germline gives CDR1 SQVTM, CDR2 ANQGSEA. With 6 bases removed from V and 2 bases from J, the gap between germline ends came to 14 bases. DNA of the CDR3: TGCAGCGTCGCCCGACAGGATCCCTACAATGAGCAGTTCTTC. It translates to CSVARQDPYNEQFF.

In this sample, this clonotype turned up a few times. This chain links TRBV28 with TRBJ1-2, with 12 bases identical to TRBD1. The CDR3 contains 15 residues. Germline CDR1 reads MDHEN; CDR2 reads SYDVKM. J was trimmed by 8 bases and V by 4 bases; bases with no gene match: 8. CDR3 nucleotides: TGTGCCAGCAGTTCGATGGGACAGGGGGCTGGAGGCTACACCTTC. Translated, it gives CASSSMGQGAGGYTF.

This clonotype occurred a few times. The genes are TRBV15 and TRBJ1-5, with TRBD1 identical over 7 bases. CDR1 is LNHNV, CDR2 YYDKDF, per germline (reference sequence). This CDR3 comprises 18 residues. V lost 5 bases to trimming and J lost 1 base; unmatched junction nucleotides: 14. Here the CDR3 reads CATSDRDSPGASNQPQHF. CDR3 DNA: TGTGCCACCAGCGACCGGGACAGCCCGGGGGCGAGCAATCAGCCCCAGCATTTT.

This rearrangement joins TRBV5-8 to TRBJ2-1; 7 nucleotides agree with TRBD1. CDR1 is SGHTS and CDR2 is YDEGEE in the germline V gene. V shed 3 bases, J shed 6 bases, and the junction held 6 bases outside the gene matches. The CDR3 runs 14 residues. The CDR3 is CASSWWGQTNEQFF. As DNA, the CDR3 is TGTGCCAGCAGCTGGTGGGGACAGACCAATGAGCAGTTCTTC.

The genes are TRBV2 and TRBJ1-1, with D uncertain. Germline CDR1 reads SNHLY; CDR2 reads FYNNEI. With 5 bases removed from V and 0 bases from J, the gap between germline ends came to 7 bases. This CDR3 is built from 13 residues. The CDR3 spells CASSYTVNTEAFF. CDR3 in DNA: TGTGCCAGCAGTTACACAGTGAACACTGAAGCTTTCTTT. Full variable domain (remainder filled in from reference TRBV2 and TRBJ1-1): EPEVTQTPSHQVTQMGQEVILRCVPISNHLYFYWYRQILGQKVEFLVSFYNNEISEKSEIFDDQFSVERPDGSNFTLKIRSTKLEDSAMYFCASSYTVNTEAFFGQGTRLTVV.

There are a few counts of this clonotype. The genes are TRBV5-6 and TRBJ1-1; D remains unclear. CDR1 and CDR2 (germline): SGHDT, YYEEEE. This CDR3 comprises 13 residues. V gave up 5 bases and J gave up 0 bases, with 8 bases separating them. The CDR3 region is CASSGRVNTEAFF. In nucleotides, the CDR3 is TGTGCCAGCAGTGGACGGGTGAACACTGAAGCTTTCTTT.

The chain is built from TRBV7-6 and TRBJ2-2; D possibly uses TRBD1 or TRBD2 (5 bases each). The CDR3 has 13 residues. With 5 bases removed from V and 5 bases from J, the gap between germline ends came to 9 bases. Germline V CDR1 and CDR2: SGHVS, FNYEAQ. CDR3 DNA sequence: TGTGCCAGCAGCCCGGGGCGGACCGGGGAGCTGTTTTTT. It specifies CASSPGRTGELFF.

This chain connects TRBV7-9 to TRBJ2-2, with D unclear. The CDR3 contains 15 residues. In germline, CDR1 is SEHNR, CDR2 FQNEAQ (reference sequence). V was trimmed by 5 bases and J by 2 bases, leaving 12 bases between them. The CDR3 DNA reads TGTGCCAGCAGCCTTGGGTCCACCAACACCGGGGAGCTGTTTTTT. Amino acid sequence: CASSLGSTNTGELFF.

This clonotype appeared a few times. The gene calls are TRBV15 and TRBJ2-3; 8 bases agree with TRBD1. V shed 8 bases, J shed 5 bases, and the junction held 12 bases outside the gene matches. The germline V gene encodes CDR1 LNHNV and CDR2 YYDKDF (reference sequence). The CDR3 is 15 residues long. The DNA of the CDR3 is TGTGCCACCCAAAACCGGGACAGGCTATTAGATACGCAGTATTTT. Amino acid sequence: CATQNRDRLLDTQYF.

V usage is TRBV28 and J usage is TRBJ2-7, with D maybe TRBD1 (6 bases). The germline CDR1 and CDR2 sequences are MDHEN and SYDVKM. The CDR3 extends over 15 amino acids. V was clipped by 7 bases and J by 0 bases, with 16 bases between them. CDR3 coding DNA: TGTGCCAGCAACATTCGTGGACAGAGCTCCTACGAGCAGTACTTC. This sequence encodes CASNIRGQSSYEQYF.

This clonotype has at least ten counts. The V call is TRBV13, the J call TRBJ2-2; 7 bases align to TRBD1. Per the germline V gene, CDR1 is PRHDT and CDR2 is FYEKMQ (reference sequence). The CDR3 loop spans 15 amino acids. The trim removed 5 bases at V and 3 bases at J, leaving 6 bases unmatched. In DNA form, the CDR3 reads TGTGCCAGCAGCCCCATCGGGACAGACACCGGGGAGCTGTTTTTT. Encoded protein: CASSPIGTDTGELFF.

This clonotype was counted at least ten times. The chain combines TRBV20-1 with TRBJ1-1; tentative D call: TRBD1 (5 bases). CDR3 length: 13 residues. Germline loops: CDR1 DFQATT, CDR2 SNEGSKA (reference sequence). Trimming stripped 4 bases from V and 8 bases from J, with 17 bases between. The CDR3 spells CSANRLSWGEAFF. CDR3 nucleotide sequence: TGCAGTGCTAACCGGTTATCATGGGGGGAAGCTTTCTTT.

There are a few counts of this clonotype. The CDR3 spells CASSRGLAGNFYEQYF. In DNA, the CDR3 is TGTGCCAGCAGCCGAGGACTAGCGGGAAACTTCTACGAGCAGTACTTC. The V call is TRBV3-1, the J call TRBJ2-7; 12 bases map to TRBD2. Germline CDR1 reads LGHDT; CDR2 reads YNNKEL (reference sequence). J gave up 3 bases and V 4 bases, and 7 bases lay outside the gene matches. The CDR3 has 16 amino acids.

This clonotype was recorded only once. This chain connects TRBV6-1 to TRBJ2-1; 12 bases fit TRBD2. Germline CDR1 reads MNHNS; CDR2 reads SASEGT. V dropped 6 bases and J dropped 4; count of bases not matched to a gene: 7. The CDR3 is made up of 16 amino acids. The CDR3, as DNA: TGTGCCAGCAGCGTACTAGCGGGAGGAGGGTACAATGAGCAGTTCTTC. Translated: CASSVLAGGGYNEQFF.

A few counts support this clonotype. The chain links TRBV5-8 to TRBJ1-5, with no clear D. Deletions cut 4 bases from V and 1 base from J, with 15 bases between. This CDR3 has 16 amino acids. CDR1 and CDR2 from the germline V gene are SGHTS and YDEGEE. CDR3 in DNA: TGTGCCAGCAGCCCTGGGTCAGGACCAAGCAATCAGCCCCAGCATTTT. Translated, it gives CASSPGSGPSNQPQHF.

This clonotype turned up a few times. This rearrangement joins TRBV11-2 to TRBJ2-7; 9 bases are shared with TRBD1. The V gene end was trimmed by 5 bases and the J gene end by 2 bases; junction bases not matched to a gene: 7. The CDR3 consists of 15 residues. Looked up from germline, CDR1 is SGHAT and CDR2 is FQNNGV. The CDR3 region is CASSRPGTGTYEQYF. DNA for the CDR3: TGTGCCAGCAGCCGTCCCGGGACAGGGACCTACGAGCAGTACTTC.

This clonotype showed up just a few times. J is TRBJ1-5 and V is TRBV6-2 or TRBV6-3, with a possible D match to TRBD1 (5 bases). CDR3 length: 18 residues. The germline gives CDR1 MNHEY, CDR2 SVGEGT. Trimming left V 0 bases short and J 5 bases short, with 20 bases between. CDR3 DNA sequence: TGTGCCAGCAGTTACTCGACGGGGGAGGGCGCAGATGATCAGCCCCAGCATTTT. This codes for CASSYSTGEGADDQPQHF.